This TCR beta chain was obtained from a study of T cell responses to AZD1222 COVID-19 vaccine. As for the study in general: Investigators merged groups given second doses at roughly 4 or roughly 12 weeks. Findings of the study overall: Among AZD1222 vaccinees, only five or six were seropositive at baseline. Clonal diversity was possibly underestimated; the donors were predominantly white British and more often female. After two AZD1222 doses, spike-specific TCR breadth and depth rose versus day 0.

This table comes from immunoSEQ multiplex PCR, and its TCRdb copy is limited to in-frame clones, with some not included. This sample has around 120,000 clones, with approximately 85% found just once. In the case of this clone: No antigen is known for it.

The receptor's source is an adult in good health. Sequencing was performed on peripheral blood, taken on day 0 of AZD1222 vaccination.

The CDR3 region has the DNA TGCGCCAGCAGTGATAGTGACAGGGGTTTAGATCAGCCCCAGCATTTT. This translates into CASSDSDRGLDQPQHF. The rearrangement uses TRBV10-2 and TRBJ1-5, with 8 positions matching TRBD1. Per germline, CDR1 WSHSY and CDR2 SAAADI. This CDR3 comprises 16 residues. V lost 3 bases, J lost 5 bases, and 9 bases stayed unmatched.